Detailed here is one T cell receptor beta chain. Its antigen is currently unknown. The data were obtained in a study of identical twins. TCRdb re-called the 5' RACE reads through MiXCR, storing one row per CDR3 protein. The data hold approximately 1.8 million distinct CDR3 sequences, with less than 40% observed a single time. Study-wide findings and caveats: Modelling approaches yielded underestimates of out-of-frame TCR alpha sharing between monozygotic twins. The more abundant beta clonotypes in cord blood had fewer insertions, and memory repertoires did not show this.

The receptor's source is a newborn girl in good health. The specimen sequenced was cord blood.

The CDR3 DNA sequence: TGTGCCAGCAGCTTAGAATGGGGGATCGATGGCTACACCTTC. Amino acids: CASSLEWGIDGYTF. This sequence joins TRBV7-6 and TRBJ1-2; D possibly corresponds to TRBD1 (5 bases). This CDR3 has 14 amino acids. Per the germline V gene, CDR1 is SGHVS and CDR2 is FNYEAQ. V dropped 1 base and J dropped 6 bases, with 12 bases sitting between them.